What follows are 28 T cell receptor beta chains derived from one specimen sequenced in a study of breast tumors, draining lymph nodes, adjacent tissues. MiXCR was run by TCRdb on the multiplex PCR reads, yielding one entry per CDR3 protein. The sample comprises 85,000 to 120,000 distinct CDR3 sequences, around 30% of which are singletons, and under 6% rests with the top ten. Samples came from axillary lymph nodes draining the breast cancer. The sample comprised axillary lymph node tissue. Receptors originate from a female donor with breast cancer. Some clones in this sample may be carry-over from other donors' samples.

This clonotype was observed at least ten times. The gene calls are TRBV5-1 and TRBJ2-5; 7 bases map to TRBD2. CDR3 length equals 14 residues. Losses at the gene ends were 6 bases for V and 1 base for J; bases not matched to a gene: 6. Germline CDR1 SGHRS, CDR2 YFSETQ. The CDR3 sequence is CASTWGGSQETQYF. DNA for the CDR3: TGCGCCAGCACCTGGGGGGGGTCCCAAGAGACCCAGTACTTC.

This clonotype was counted many times. The V call is TRBV6-5, the J call TRBJ1-6; D gene uncertain. Looked up from germline, CDR1 is MNHEY and CDR2 is SVGAGI. This CDR3 is built from 14 residues. Trimming left V 3 bases short and J 7 bases short, with 10 bases between. CDR3 loop: CASSYFEGNSPLHF. DNA of the CDR3: TGTGCCAGCAGTTATTTCGAGGGAAATTCACCCCTCCACTTT.

The sample holds many counts of this clonotype. The V gene is TRBV5-1, the J gene TRBJ1-6, with D perhaps TRBD1 (5 bases). This CDR3 is built from 16 residues. Germline V lookup: CDR1 SGHRS, CDR2 YFSETQ. Trimming left V 1 base short and J 0 bases short, with 8 bases between. The CDR3 loop reads CASSLQGSSYNSPLHF. CDR3 bases: TGCGCCAGCAGCTTGCAGGGCAGCTCCTATAATTCACCCCTCCACTTT.

V is TRBV19 and J is TRBJ1-5, with 7 bases lining up with TRBD1. CDR3 size: 14 residues. The germline gives CDR1 LNHDA, CDR2 SQIVND (reference sequence). After removal of 4 bases from V and 13 bases from J, the junction contained 13 bases not matched to a gene. DNA of the CDR3: TGTGCCAGTAGTACGGACAGGTGGGGCCAGCTTCAGCATTTT. It encodes CASSTDRWGQLQHF. Complete variable domain (other parts from reference TRBV19 and TRBJ1-5): DGGITQSPKYLFRKEGQNVTLSCEQNLNHDAMYWYRQDPGQGLRLIYYSQIVNDFQKGDIAEGYSVSREKKESFPLTVTSAQKNPTAFYLCASSTDRWGQLQHFGDGTRLSIL.

In its sample, this clonotype was seen once. The CDR3 region has the DNA TGTGCCAGCAGTTACCCACTTCTAGCGGGGGGTTCGAACACCGGGGAGCTGTTTTTT. Translation: CASSYPLLAGGSNTGELFF. The V gene is TRBV6-8, the J gene TRBJ2-2; 11 positions agree with TRBD2. V was pared by 2 bases and J by 0 bases, with 8 bases of the junction left unmatched. From germline, CDR1 is MNHGY and CDR2 SAAAGT. The CDR3 is made up of 19 amino acids.

The J gene is TRBJ1-6, the V gene TRBV7-2; D might be TRBD1 (5 bases). The germline V gene encodes CDR1 SGHTA and CDR2 FQGNSA. The CDR3 contains 14 residues. V was clipped by 3 bases and J by 7 bases, with 10 bases between them. The CDR3 loop is CASSLVGENSPLHF. CDR3 DNA: TGTGCCAGCAGCTTGGTGGGGGAAAATTCACCCCTCCACTTT.

This clonotype occurred many times. V and J are TRBV7-9 and TRBJ1-1; tentatively, D is TRBD1 (5 bases). Trimming took 6 bases from V and 1 from J, leaving 9 bases between them. Germline V gene lookup returns CDR1 SEHNR and CDR2 FQNEAQ (reference sequence). The CDR3 is 13 residues long. In DNA form, the CDR3 reads TGTGCCAGCAGTCCAACAGGGAACACTGAAGCTTTCTTT. Amino acid sequence: CASSPTGNTEAFF. Complete variable domain (other parts from reference TRBV7-9 and TRBJ1-1): DTGVSQNPRHKITKRGQNVTFRCDPISEHNRLYWYRQTLGQGPEFLTYFQNEAQLEKSRLLSDRFSAERPKGSFSTLEIQRTEQGDSAMYLCASSPTGNTEAFFGQGTRLTVV.

This clonotype was counted many times. This chain uses TRBV5-1 with TRBJ1-2; D might be TRBD1 (5 bases). Germline V gene data show CDR1 as SGHRS and CDR2 as YFSETQ. Trimming shortened V by 0 bases and J by 0 bases, and 12 bases separated the two germline ends. The CDR3 is 16 residues long. DNA of the CDR3: TGCGCCAGCAGCTTGGCGTCAGGGTCGGCTAACTATGGCTACACCTTC. It codes for CASSLASGSANYGYTF.

This clonotype has at least ten counts. This sequence joins TRBV9 and TRBJ2-3; 10 bases map to TRBD1. The CDR3 consists of 16 residues. CDR1 is SGDLS and CDR2 is YYNGEE in the germline V gene. Trimming took 0 bases from V and 1 from J; bases not matched to a gene: 2. In DNA form, the CDR3 reads TGTGCCAGCAGCGTAGGACAGGGGGCTGGCACAGATACGCAGTATTTT. Translating it yields CASSVGQGAGTDTQYF.

This clonotype was counted many times. The chain combines TRBV7-8 with TRBJ2-6; 7 positions match TRBD1. With 5 bases clipped from V and 4 bases from J, the junction kept 17 bases outside the gene matches. The germline CDR1 and CDR2 sequences are SGHVS and FQNEAQ. CDR3 length equals 19 residues. The CDR3 sequence: CASSTETGMGSLGANVLTF. The CDR3 coding sequence is TGTGCCAGCAGCACGGAGACAGGGATGGGCTCTCTGGGGGCCAACGTCCTGACTTTC.

Note on this clonotype: A much larger clone is a single base away; this may be a read error. The CDR3 bases are TGTGCCAGCAGCTTGAACGGATACACTGAGCAGTTCTTC. This sequence encodes CASSLNGYTEQFF. The chain recombines TRBV11-2 with TRBJ2-1; D uncertain. CDR3 size: 13 residues. Germline lookup yields CDR1 SGHAT and CDR2 FQNNGV.

This clonotype was detected many times. This sequence joins TRBV20-1 and TRBJ2-7, with TRBD2 identical over 11 bases. The V and J ends lost 2 bases and 2 bases, in that order; junction bases with no gene match: 2. CDR1 is DFQATT and CDR2 is SNEGSKA in the germline V gene (reference sequence). The CDR3 covers 14 residues. In DNA, the CDR3 is TGCAGTGCTAGATTGGGACTAGCGGCCTACGAGCAGTACTTC. Protein sequence: CSARLGLAAYEQYF.

This sequence joins TRBV12-3 or TRBV12-4 and TRBJ2-7, with D possibly matching TRBD1 (6 bases). The V end lost 8 bases, the J end lost 4 bases, and 12 bases lay between the germline ends. This CDR3 contains 12 residues. In nucleotides, the CDR3 is TGTGCCAGCGGGGGCACAGGGTACGAGCAGTACTTC. Encoded protein: CASGGTGYEQYF.

The sample holds many counts of this clonotype. At one of its ends the junction is not consistent with the germline gene, which may arise from a read error. The chain carries TRBV7-6 and TRBJ1-2, with 10 bases lining up with TRBD1. The CDR3 loop spans 15 amino acids. CDR1 is SGHVS and CDR2 is FNYEAQ in the germline V gene. The CDR3 loop is CASSLGTGVLDGYPF. CDR3 bases: TGTGCCAGCAGCCTGGGGACAGGGGTACTAGATGGCTACCCCTTC.

This clonotype was observed at least ten times. The chain couples TRBV20-1 to TRBJ2-3; TRBD2 agrees at 14 bases. Germline V lookup: CDR1 DFQATT, CDR2 SNEGSKA (reference sequence). V trimming: 6 bases; J trimming: 4 bases; junction bases outside the gene matches: 9. The CDR3 has 16 amino acids. The chain's CDR3 is CSAAGTSGSFPDTQYF. DNA for the CDR3: TGCAGTGCGGCCGGGACTAGCGGGAGCTTTCCAGATACGCAGTATTTT.

The gene calls are TRBV2 and TRBJ2-1, with D possibly matching TRBD2 (5 bases). Germline CDR1 is SNHLY and CDR2 is FYNNEI. CDR3 length: 12 amino acids. Trimming took off 4 bases at V and 8 bases at J, with 9 bases between the two ends. This CDR3 is CASSGGMDEQFF. The CDR3 DNA reads as TGTGCCAGCAGTGGAGGGATGGATGAGCAGTTCTTC.

This clonotype was detected many times. V gene TRBV4-1 combines with J gene TRBJ2-1, with D maybe TRBD2 (6 bases). V lost 2 bases and J lost 2, with 13 bases in between. CDR3 length: 16 amino acids. The V gene's germline CDR1 is MGHRA and CDR2 YSYEKL. The CDR3 reads CASSQLTGVTYNEQFF. The CDR3 coding sequence is TGCGCCAGCAGCCAATTGACGGGGGTGACCTACAATGAGCAGTTCTTC.

Of note for this clonotype: A read error may produce the germline difference seen at one junction end. The chain combines TRBV25-1 with TRBJ2-1; 8 positions match TRBD2. This CDR3 is 14 amino acids long. CDR1 is MGHDK and CDR2 is SYGVNS in the germline V gene. The CDR3 loop is CASSDPGGANEQLF. The CDR3 DNA reads as TGTGCCAGCAGTGACCCCGGGGGGGCCAATGAGCAGCTCTTC.

This clonotype was found many times. The gene calls are TRBV20-1 and TRBJ2-3; 8 bases map to TRBD2. This CDR3 region has 16 residues. The trim removed 5 bases at V and 0 bases at J, leaving 10 bases unmatched. CDR1 and CDR2 from the germline V gene are DFQATT and SNEGSKA (reference sequence). The chain's CDR3 is CSAVRKRETSTDTQYF. CDR3 bases: TGCAGTGCTGTACGAAAGCGGGAGACTAGCACAGATACGCAGTATTTT.

The rearrangement joins TRBV11-1 to TRBJ1-2; possibly TRBD1 for D (6 bases). The germline V gene encodes CDR1 SGHAT and CDR2 FQDESV (reference sequence). The ends were cut back, 5 bases at V and 2 bases at J, with 15 bases in the middle. The CDR3 consists of 15 residues. The CDR3 region is CASSPDSFLNYGYTF. In DNA form, the CDR3 reads TGTGCCAGCAGCCCGGACAGTTTCCTCAACTATGGCTACACCTTC.

This clonotype was counted a few times. One junction end does not reproduce the germline sequence, and a read error may be involved. The chain links TRBV5-1 to TRBJ2-5; D call uncertain. The CDR3 is made up of 16 amino acids. CDR1 and CDR2 (germline): SGHRS, YFSETQ. CDR3: CASSLGPAKYQEAQYF. CDR3 DNA sequence: TGCGCCAGCAGCCTGGGTCCGGCAAAATACCAAGAGGCCCAGTACTTC.

The sample holds many counts of this clonotype. DNA for the CDR3: TGTGCCAGCAGCGTAGCTGGAAGCGGGGGGGCCGACGGTGAGCAGTTCTTC. It encodes CASSVAGSGGADGEQFF. This chain uses TRBV9 with TRBJ2-1, with 10 bases matching TRBD2. The trim removed 0 bases at V and 9 bases at J, leaving 12 bases unmatched. This CDR3 has 17 amino acids. Germline V lookup: CDR1 SGDLS, CDR2 YYNGEE. The variable domain in full, with the rest retrieved from reference TRBV9 and TRBJ2-1, is DSGVTQTPKHLITATGQRVTLRCSPRSGDLSVYWYQQSLDQGLQFLIQYYNGEERAKGNILERFSAQQFPDLHSELNLSSLELGDSALYFCASSVAGSGGADGEQFFGPGTRLTVL.

This clonotype was observed at least ten times. The rearrangement uses TRBV12-3 or TRBV12-4 and TRBJ2-3; no clear D gene. Trimming took 6 bases from V and 6 from J, leaving 19 bases between them. The CDR3 consists of 15 residues. CDR3 amino acids: CASSLSPSAGDTQYF. In nucleotides, the CDR3 is TGTGCCAGCAGCCTCAGCCCCAGCGCTGGGGATACGCAGTATTTT.

This clonotype was counted many times. V usage is TRBV6-5 and J usage is TRBJ1-2, with 7 bases matching TRBD1. The CDR3 sequence is 14 residues long. V gave up 2 bases and J gave up 6 bases; unmatched junction bases: 6. Per germline, CDR1 MNHEY and CDR2 SVGAGI. The CDR3 region has the DNA TGTGCCAGCAGTTACCGACAGGGTGGGGATGGCTACACCTTC. This encodes CASSYRQGGDGYTF.

This clonotype was observed at least ten times. V and J are TRBV6-5 and TRBJ2-5; 13 bases match TRBD2. With V trimmed by 3 bases and J by 2 bases, 3 bases remained unmatched. Germline CDR1 reads MNHEY; CDR2 reads SVGAGI. The CDR3 runs to 16 residues. This CDR3 reads CASSYWTSGGQETQYF. In nucleotides, the CDR3 is TGTGCCAGCAGTTATTGGACTAGCGGGGGACAAGAGACCCAGTACTTC.

This sequence joins TRBV6-1 and TRBJ1-1, with D possibly being TRBD1 (6 bases). The germline CDR1 and CDR2 sequences are MNHNS and SASEGT. Trimming shortened V by 0 bases and J by 8 bases, and 13 bases separated the two germline ends. The CDR3 is 14 residues long. This CDR3 reads CASSEALGQREAFF. CDR3 in DNA: TGTGCCAGCAGTGAAGCTCTCGGACAGAGAGAAGCTTTCTTT.

Of note for this clonotype: The germline gene is not matched at one end of the junction; a read error may be the cause. The chain recombines TRBV7-9 with TRBJ2-1, with unresolved D. The CDR3 consists of 12 residues. Per the germline V gene, CDR1 is SEHNR and CDR2 is FQNEAQ (reference sequence). As DNA, the CDR3 is TGTGCCAGCAGCTTAGGGGTGCACGGTTGTGACTTC. Translating it yields CASSLGVHGCDF.

In this sample, this clonotype turned up many times. The gene calls are TRBV11-1 and TRBJ2-1; tentatively, D is TRBD2 (7 bases). V shed 1 base and J shed 0 bases, with 16 bases lying between them. The CDR3 is 18 amino acids. The germline gives CDR1 SGHAT, CDR2 FQDESV (reference sequence). CDR3 protein: CASSLVRGGQSSYNEQFF. In nucleotides, the CDR3 is TGTGCCAGCAGCTTAGTTCGCGGGGGCCAAAGCTCCTACAATGAGCAGTTCTTC. Full variable domain (outside the CDR3, taken from reference TRBV11-1 and TRBJ2-1): EAEVAQSPRYKITEKSQAVAFWCDPISGHATLYWYRQILGQGPELLVQFQDESVVDDSQLPKDRFSAERLKGVDSTLKIQPAELGDSAMYLCASSLVRGGQSSYNEQFFGPGTRLTVL.